The 22 T cell receptor beta chains below all came from one sample that was sequenced in a study of cytomegalovirus exposure and HLA in healthy donors. Researchers ran the PCR with 60 Vbeta and 13 Jbeta primers. The assay was immunoSEQ multiplex PCR, and TCRdb's table has in-frame clones only and misses some. Listed are fewer than 75,000 clones; approximately 15% falls within the top ten. Sequencing was performed on PBMCs. These receptors were taken from a boy between 10 and 17 years old in good health and CMV-seronegative.

The chain combines TRBV18 with TRBJ2-7; 10 bases are shared with TRBD2. The V segment lost 5 bases and the J segment 2 bases; nucleotides outside the gene matches: 6. There are 15 residues in the CDR3. Per the germline V gene, CDR1 is KGHSH and CDR2 is LQKENI. CDR3 nucleotide sequence: TGTGCCAGCTCAGGATCCGGGACTAGCGCCTACGAGCAGTACTTC. Amino acid sequence: CASSGSGTSAYEQYF. The full variable domain, completed using reference TRBV18 and TRBJ2-7, is NAGVMQNPRHLVRRRGQEARLRCSPMKGHSHVYWYRQLPEEGLKFMVYLQKENIIDESGMPKERFSAEFPKEGPSILRIQQVVRGDSAAYFCASSGSGTSAYEQYFGPGTRLTVT.

The chain joins TRBV29-1 to TRBJ1-2, with D possibly TRBD1 on 6 matching bases. The CDR3 loop spans 13 amino acids. V lost 5 bases, J lost 2 bases, and 12 bases lay in between. Germline assignment: CDR1 SQVTM and CDR2 ANQGSEA. Here the CDR3 reads CSVPGHLNYGYTF. The CDR3 region has the DNA TGCAGCGTTCCGGGACACCTAAACTATGGCTACACCTTC. The full variable domain, in which reference TRBV29-1 and TRBJ1-2 provide the parts outside the CDR3, is SAVISQKPSRDICQRGTSLTIQCQVDSQVTMMFWYRQQPGQSLTLIATANQGSEATYESGFVIDKFPISRPNLTFSTLTVSNMSPEDSSIYLCSVPGHLNYGYTFGSGTRLTVV.

The chain recombines TRBV7-2 with TRBJ2-7; TRBD2 aligns across 15 bases. The CDR3 covers 16 residues. V shed 4 bases and J 5 bases; nucleotides not matched to a gene: 6. Germline V lookup: CDR1 SGHTA, CDR2 FQGNSA. CDR3 sequence: CASSSGLAGGHNEQYF. The CDR3 DNA reads as TGTGCCAGCAGCTCTGGACTAGCGGGGGGGCACAACGAGCAGTACTTC. Based on the CDR3 plus reference TRBV7-2 and TRBJ2-7, the full variable domain is GAGVSQSPSNKVTEKGKDVELRCDPISGHTALYWYRQSLGQGLEFLIYFQGNSAPDKSGLPSDRFSAERTGGSVSTLTIQRTQQEDSAVYLCASSSGLAGGHNEQYFGPGTRLTVT.

The rearrangement uses TRBV19 and TRBJ2-7; weak D call: TRBD1 (5 bases). The CDR3 extends over 14 amino acids. V lost 9 bases and J 0 bases, leaving 15 bases between the germline ends. Looked up from germline, CDR1 is LNHDA and CDR2 is SQIVND (reference sequence). The CDR3 nucleotides are TGTGCCAGCAAGACAGATCCGAGCTCCTACGAGCAGTACTTC. Translation gives CASKTDPSSYEQYF.

V and J are TRBV6-4 and TRBJ2-2; 11 bases are shared with TRBD1. The germline gives CDR1 MRHNA, CDR2 SNTAGT. There are 17 residues in the CDR3. The J segment lost 3 bases and the V segment lost 4 bases, leaving 7 bases of the junction unmatched. CDR3 coding DNA: TGTGCCAGCAGTGTTTATGGACAGGGGGCTGACACCGGGGAGCTGTTTTTT. It yields the protein CASSVYGQGADTGELFF.

The CDR3 bases are TGTGCCTGCGGGGTTGTTGGAAACACCATATATTTT. Translated, it gives CACGVVGNTIYF. The chain couples TRBV11-3 to TRBJ1-3, with D unresolved. V lost 11 bases, J lost 3 bases, and 11 bases lay in between. The CDR3 covers 12 residues. Germline V gene lookup returns CDR1 SGHNT and CDR2 YENEEA.

The chain employs TRBV7-6 and TRBJ2-7; TRBD2 aligns across 7 bases. Unmatched junction bases numbered 5, after V lost 0 bases and J lost 6 bases. Germline values: CDR1 SGHVS, CDR2 FNYEAQ. This CDR3 is 14 amino acids long. Written as DNA, the CDR3 is TGTGCCAGCAGCTTAGCCGCAGGCGGGAGCGAGCAGTACTTC. It is translated as CASSLAAGGSEQYF.

The V gene is TRBV7-2, the J gene TRBJ1-2; 9 bases align to TRBD1. The CDR3 length is 16 residues. J lost 8 bases, V lost 1 base, and 11 bases had no gene match. CDR1 and CDR2 (germline): SGHTA, FQGNSA. CDR3 region: CASSLGLMGQGGGYTF. The CDR3 region has the DNA TGTGCCAGCAGCTTAGGCCTCATGGGACAGGGAGGAGGCTACACCTTC.

Written as DNA, the CDR3 is TGTGCCAGCAGCTTAGAGAGGGAAGCTTTCTTT. Its protein is CASSLEREAFF. The V call is TRBV7-9, the J call TRBJ1-1; no clear D. The CDR3 covers 11 residues. Deletions cut 1 base from V and 8 bases from J, with 5 bases between. The germline gives CDR1 SEHNR, CDR2 FQNEAQ (reference sequence).

The chain combines TRBV5-1 with TRBJ1-5; D ambiguous. Germline lookup yields CDR1 SGHRS and CDR2 YFSETQ. The V and J ends lost 0 bases and 2 bases respectively, with 9 bases between them. The CDR3 runs to 15 residues. This CDR3 reads CASSLVPGGNQPQHF. The CDR3 DNA reads as TGCGCCAGCAGCTTGGTACCCGGGGGCAATCAGCCCCAGCATTTT.

The gene calls are TRBV6-5 and TRBJ1-2; perhaps TRBD1 as D (5 bases). V was pared by 5 bases and J by 5 bases, with 12 bases between. The germline V gene has CDR1 MNHEY and CDR2 SVGAGI. This CDR3 spans 13 amino acids. CDR3 amino acids: CASSGQGPYGYTF. CDR3 DNA: TGTGCCAGCAGTGGTCAGGGCCCTTATGGCTACACCTTC.

The chain carries TRBV5-4 and TRBJ2-3; 9 bases agree with TRBD2. The CDR3 sequence is 14 residues long. Germline CDR1 reads SGHNT; CDR2 reads YYREEE (reference sequence). V was pared by 4 bases and J by 4 bases, with 4 bases of the junction left unmatched. The CDR3 DNA sequence: TGTGCCAGCAGCCCGACTAGCGGCGCAGATACGCAGTATTTT. It translates to CASSPTSGADTQYF. Full variable domain (remainder filled in from reference TRBV5-4 and TRBJ2-3): ETGVTQSPTHLIKTRGQQVTLRCSSQSGHNTVSWYQQALGQGPQFIFQYYREEENGRGNFPPRFSGLQFPNYSSELNVNALELDDSALYLCASSPTSGADTQYFGPGTRLTVL.

The chain has TRBV6-5 and TRBJ1-1, with D uncertain. CDR3 length equals 12 residues. The V end lost 2 bases, the J end lost 5 bases, and 6 bases lay between the germline ends. CDR1 and CDR2 from the germline V gene are MNHEY and SVGAGI. CDR3 in amino acids: CASSYGQTEAFF. The CDR3 DNA reads as TGTGCCAGCAGTTACGGGCAGACTGAAGCTTTCTTT.

J is TRBJ1-5 and V is TRBV27; D remains unclear. CDR1 is MNHEY, CDR2 SMNVEV, per germline (reference sequence). The CDR3 sequence is 13 residues long. Trimming stripped 2 bases from V and 5 bases from J, with 7 bases between. The CDR3 nucleotides are TGTGCCAGCAGTTTAAGACTCCATCAGCCCCAGCATTTT. This codes for CASSLRLHQPQHF.

The V call is TRBV27, the J call TRBJ2-5; 8 nucleotides line up with TRBD1. The J call may be wrong; the DNA end is better matched by TRBJ2-7. This CDR3 comprises 12 residues. CDR1 and CDR2 from the germline V gene are MNHEY and SMNVEV (reference sequence). The CDR3 DNA is TGTGCCAGCAGCTGGACAGGGAGCGAGCAGTACTTC. Residues: CASSWTGSEQYF.

This chain links TRBV5-1 with TRBJ1-2, with 9 positions matching TRBD1. Germline CDR1 is SGHRS and CDR2 is YFSETQ. This CDR3 region has 14 residues. The trim removed 4 bases at V and 6 bases at J, leaving 7 bases unmatched. CDR3 coding DNA: TGCGCCAGCAGCGCCCTACAGGGGGCTGATGGCTACACCTTC. Its protein is CASSALQGADGYTF.

Worth noting for this clone: A junction end diverges from the germline sequence, so it may reflect a read error. The genes are TRBV30 and TRBJ2-1; D perhaps matches TRBD2 (7 bases). The germline CDR1 and CDR2 sequences are GTSNPN and SVGIG (reference sequence). The CDR3 sequence is 17 residues long. CDR3 residues: CAWSDAGRGGSDNEQFF. DNA for the CDR3: TGTGCCTGGAGTGACGCAGGGCGCGGGGGCTCCGACAATGAGCAGTTCTTC. Together with reference TRBV30 and TRBJ2-1, the CDR3 gives the full variable domain: SQTIHQWPATLVQPVGSPLSLECTVEGTSNPNLYWYRQAAGRGLQLLFYSVGIGQISSEVPQNLSASRPQDRQFILSSKKLLLSDSGFYLCAWSDAGRGGSDNEQFFGPGTRLTVL.

The rearrangement links TRBV6-6 to TRBJ1-1; no definite D call. The CDR3 has 11 amino acids. The germline V gene has CDR1 MNHNY and CDR2 SVGAGI (reference sequence). With 6 bases removed from V and 8 bases from J, the gap between germline ends came to 10 bases. CDR3 amino acids: CASSRELEAFF. The CDR3, as DNA: TGTGCCAGCAGCCGGGAGTTAGAAGCTTTCTTT.

This chain connects TRBV11-1 to TRBJ2-2; tentative D call: TRBD2 (5 bases). V shed 1 base and J shed 1 base, with 13 bases lying between them. The length of the CDR3 is 17 residues. CDR1 is SGHAT, CDR2 FQDESV, per germline (reference sequence). As DNA, the CDR3 is TGTGCCAGCAGCTTAGACGGTACAGCGGTGAACACCGGGGAGCTGTTTTTT. Translated: CASSLDGTAVNTGELFF.

The DNA of the CDR3 is TGTGCCAGCAGTTTATCCGGAGAAGGCACAGATACGCAGTATTTT. Its protein product is CASSLSGEGTDTQYF. The genes are TRBV27 and TRBJ2-3, with no clear D. Germline V lookup: CDR1 MNHEY, CDR2 SMNVEV (reference sequence). V lost 0 bases and J 1 base, leaving 8 bases between the germline ends. The CDR3 consists of 15 residues.

The chain employs TRBV4-1 and TRBJ1-2; a possible D gene is TRBD1 (6 bases). The ends were cut back, 0 bases at V and 8 bases at J, with 13 bases in the middle. This CDR3 contains 14 residues. Looked up from germline, CDR1 is MGHRA and CDR2 is YSYEKL. CDR3 protein: CASSQDRSGDGYTF. CDR3 DNA: TGCGCCAGCAGCCAAGATCGGTCAGGGGACGGCTACACCTTC.

The CDR3 nucleotides are TGTGCCTGGAGTGTACGGCCAGGGGAAAGCTCTGGGGCCAACGTCCTGACTTTC. Protein sequence: CAWSVRPGESSGANVLTF. The rearrangement links TRBV30 to TRBJ2-6; D may be TRBD1 (6 bases). The V end was cut by 0 bases, the J end by 0 bases, with 15 bases between. The CDR3 totals 18 residues. Germline values: CDR1 GTSNPN, CDR2 SVGIG (reference sequence).